The clone carrying this T cell receptor beta chain appeared once. In the original processing: Scientists estimated how many nucleated cells there were by amplifying reference gene primers. The protocol was immunoSEQ multiplex PCR, while the TCRdb copy is restricted to in-frame clones and leaves out a portion. Clone size and the V and J calls come from that table; the DNA yielded D and trimming. The table records roughly 100,000 clones, 88% of them present only once. The source of the sample is a study of blood T cell repertoires in COVID-19. Germline trimming cut 4 bases from V and 6 bases from J; bases unmatched to any gene: 2. The germline V gene encodes CDR1 LGHNA and CDR2 YNFKEQ. CDR3 length equals 14 residues.

The sample comprised peripheral blood. The receptor's source is a woman older than 75 with active COVID-19. This chain links TRBV4-2 with TRBJ1-4; 10 bases agree with TRBD1. The DNA of the CDR3 is TGTGCCAGCAGCCTGGGACAGGGGTATGAAAAACTGTTTTTT. Encoded protein: CASSLGQGYEKLFF.